This T cell receptor beta chain stems from a study of PD-L1 blockade in urothelial cancer. Study-wide background: Males with bladder-origin urothelial cancer made up about nine tenths of the roughly 29 patients. Prior exposure to chemotherapy in patients amounted to 0 to 3 regimens received.

Study results and caveats: Durable-benefit cases showed more tumor-associated blood clone expansion at 3 weeks.

Regarding this clone: Its target is unknown.

The germline CDR1 and CDR2 sequences are MNHNS and SASEGT. The V gene lost 3 bases and the J gene lost 3 bases, with 12 bases spanning the gap. CDR3 length equals 15 residues. Libraries were prepared by immunoSEQ multiplex PCR; TCRdb keeps only in-frame clonotypes and omits some of them. The repertoire holds tens of thousands of clones, with about four fifths as singletons. The sample consisted of PBMCs, taken around atezolizumab (anti-PD-L1) treatment. This rearrangement joins TRBV6-1 to TRBJ1-5; tentatively, D is TRBD1 (5 bases). The TCR originated in a man aged 70-80 years with urothelial cancer. DNA for the CDR3: TGTGCCAGCAGTGAGGCGGGGGGAAACAATCAGCCCCAGCATTTT. It yields the protein CASSEAGGNNQPQHF.